These 32 T cell receptor beta chains originate from one sample sequenced in a study of blood T cell repertoires in COVID-19 (dated by TCRdb to 2019 to 2021). The library was generated by the immunoSEQ multiplex PCR assay. TCRdb holds this immuneACCESS table with in-frame rearrangements only. Some clones are missing; in checked studies, unresolved V genes explain under half, and the rest has no known cause. The sample yields roughly 70,000 clones; roughly 80% were counted once. In total, the top ten clones hold roughly 4.5% of the sample. Sample: peripheral blood. The receptor source for this set is a woman in her sixties or seventies with acute or convalescent COVID-19.

The sample holds a few counts of this clone. The gene calls are TRBV19 and TRBJ1-3; TRBD1 agrees at 9 bases. Per germline, CDR1 LNHDA and CDR2 SQIVND (reference sequence). V was clipped by 5 bases and J by 0 bases; unmatched bases: 11. The CDR3 totals 18 residues. CDR3 sequence reads: CASSFSPGQGSSGNTIYF. The DNA for the CDR3 is TGTGCCAGTAGTTTCTCACCGGGACAGGGAAGCTCTGGAAACACCATATATTTT.

This chain connects TRBV9 to TRBJ2-2, with D possibly matching TRBD2 (7 bases). The CDR3 runs to 16 residues. Per germline, CDR1 SGDLS and CDR2 YYNGEE. V was cut by 3 bases and J by 4 bases, with 16 bases left in between. The CDR3, as DNA: TGTGCCAGCAGCGCCTACGGGGGGCCGAGCACCGGGGAGCTGTTTTTT. It specifies CASSAYGGPSTGELFF. The variable domain in full, with the rest retrieved from reference TRBV9 and TRBJ2-2, is DSGVTQTPKHLITATGQRVTLRCSPRSGDLSVYWYQQSLDQGLQFLIQYYNGEERAKGNILERFSAQQFPDLHSELNLSSLELGDSALYFCASSAYGGPSTGELFFGEGSRLTVL.

For this clone: The sample holds other DNA sequences that translate to the same CDR3. V gene TRBV2 combines with J gene TRBJ1-5; D perhaps matches TRBD1 (5 bases). The CDR3 runs 13 residues. With 3 bases removed from V and 5 bases from J, the gap between germline ends came to 8 bases. CDR1 and CDR2 from the germline V gene are SNHLY and FYNNEI. CDR3 nucleotides: TGTGCCAGCAGTGAGGGGCGGTATCAGCCCCAGCATTTT. Amino acid sequence: CASSEGRYQPQHF.

This chain joins TRBV3-1 (or the pseudogene TRBV3-2) and TRBJ1-2; a weak D match, TRBD1 (6 bases). From germline, CDR1 is LGHDT and CDR2 YNNKEL (reference sequence). The CDR3 runs to 13 residues. V lost 3 bases and J lost 6, with 11 bases in between. This CDR3 is CASSQGAYDGYTF. The CDR3 region has the DNA TGTGCCAGCAGCCAGGGGGCCTACGATGGCTACACCTTC.

The chain has TRBV29-1 and TRBJ2-7, with D uncertain. Trimming shortened V by 0 bases and J by 0 bases, and 3 bases separated the two germline ends. The germline gives CDR1 SQVTM, CDR2 ANQGSEA. CDR3 length: 12 residues. The CDR3 here is CSVEDHSYEQYF. The CDR3 nucleotides read TGCAGCGTTGAAGATCACTCCTACGAGCAGTACTTC.

The chain couples TRBV19 to TRBJ2-7, with a tentative D call TRBD1 (5 bases). V was clipped by 10 bases and J by 2 bases, with 12 bases between them. The CDR3 sequence is 12 residues long. Germline V CDR1 and CDR2: LNHDA, SQIVND (reference sequence). CDR3 loop: CATEDRAYEQYF. CDR3 in DNA: TGTGCCACCGAAGACAGAGCCTACGAGCAGTACTTC.

This chain connects TRBV18 to TRBJ1-5, with D possibly being TRBD1 (5 bases). V was shortened by 6 bases and J by 0 bases, with 9 bases between the two germline ends. The CDR3 consists of 14 residues. CDR1 KGHSH and CDR2 LQKENI come from the germline V gene. Here the CDR3 DNA reads TGTGCCAGCTCCCGGGACTATAGCAATCAGCCCCAGCATTTT. It translates to CASSRDYSNQPQHF.

This clone was detected once. A junction boundary mismatches the germline segment, possibly from a read error. V and J are TRBV2 and TRBJ2-1, with D maybe TRBD2 (7 bases). The CDR3 extends over 13 amino acids. CDR1 and CDR2 (germline): SNHLY, FYNNEI. The DNA for the CDR3 is TGTGCCAGCAGTGTAAAGGGGGGGGGCTTTCAGCTCTTC. Translation: CASSVKGGGFQLF.

This sequence joins TRBV5-1 and TRBJ1-1; no reliable D call. The CDR3 is 13 residues long. CDR1 is SGHRS and CDR2 is YFSETQ in the germline V gene. Trimming cost V 0 bases and J 9 bases, with 12 bases left between them. The CDR3 region has the DNA TGCGCCAGCAGCTTGGAAGCCGCCTCTCAAGCTTTCTTT. Its protein is CASSLEAASQAFF.

The chain joins TRBV9 to TRBJ2-3; TRBD2 aligns across 8 bases. Per germline, CDR1 SGDLS and CDR2 YYNGEE. After removal of 0 bases from V and 5 bases from J, the junction contained 5 bases not matched to a gene. The CDR3 length is 15 residues. CDR3 protein: CASSVAGGPVDTQYF. For the CDR3, the DNA is TGTGCCAGCAGCGTAGCGGGGGGGCCTGTAGATACGCAGTATTTT.

The rearrangement uses TRBV2 and TRBJ1-2; TRBD1 is a possible D gene (5 bases). V lost 2 bases and J 4 bases, leaving 14 bases between the germline ends. The CDR3 length is 15 residues. Germline V gene data show CDR1 as SNHLY and CDR2 as FYNNEI. The CDR3 is CASSELRGKGYGYTF. CDR3 DNA: TGTGCCAGCAGTGAACTGCGGGGCAAGGGCTATGGCTACACCTTC.

This clone was seen a few times. This rearrangement joins TRBV3-1 (or the pseudogene TRBV3-2) to TRBJ2-7, with 10 bases aligning to TRBD2. Germline CDR1 reads LGHDT; CDR2 reads YNNKEL (reference sequence). With 5 bases clipped from V and 4 bases from J, the junction kept 8 bases outside the gene matches. The CDR3 loop spans 15 amino acids. The CDR3 DNA follows: TGTGCCAGCAGCGCCAGCGGGGGGGGTAGTTACGAGCAGTACTTC. It specifies CASSASGGGSYEQYF.

This clone has only a few counts. The V gene is TRBV19, the J gene TRBJ1-5; D is unclear. The CDR3 is 12 residues long. Between the trimmed V and J ends, which lost 2 bases and 7 bases, there was a span of 6 bases. The V gene's germline CDR1 is LNHDA and CDR2 SQIVND (reference sequence). The CDR3, as DNA: TGTGCCAGTAGTATACTGGAGCAGCCCCAGCATTTT. This sequence encodes CASSILEQPQHF.

The rearrangement joins TRBV29-1 to TRBJ2-1, with D possibly being TRBD2 (6 bases). Trimming left V 3 bases short and J 9 bases short, with 21 bases between. Germline V gene sequence: CDR1 SQVTM, CDR2 ANQGSEA. This CDR3 is built from 15 residues. The CDR3 DNA follows: TGCAGCGTTGACCTATACACCCTACTAGCTCCTGAGCAGTTCTTC. Its translation: CSVDLYTLLAPEQFF.

This clone was detected a few times. The rearrangement joins TRBV6-5 to TRBJ2-1; TRBD2 matches 7 bases. V lost 6 bases and J lost 5; bases outside the gene matches: 10. The CDR3 extends over 15 amino acids. Looked up from germline, CDR1 is MNHEY and CDR2 is SVGAGI. DNA for the CDR3: TGTGCCAGCAGCGCCTGGGGGGGGACCGACAATGAGCAGTTCTTC. This codes for CASSAWGGTDNEQFF.

V usage is TRBV7-3 and J usage is TRBJ2-7; D gene ambiguous. Germline V gives CDR1 SGHTA, CDR2 FQGTGA. The CDR3 sequence is 13 residues long. V lost 2 bases, J lost 4 bases, and 9 bases lay in between. The CDR3 DNA follows: TGTGCCAGCAGCTTATCCCAGGTATACGAGCAGTACTTC. This translates into CASSLSQVYEQYF.

This chain uses TRBV4-1 with TRBJ1-6; tentatively, D is TRBD1 (5 bases). Germline assignment: CDR1 MGHRA and CDR2 YSYEKL. The CDR3 totals 16 residues. Trimming stripped 3 bases from V and 7 bases from J, with 16 bases between. In nucleotides, the CDR3 is TGCGCCAGCAGCCACCCCTTTGGGGGGAACAATTCACCCCTCCACTTT. It specifies CASSHPFGGNNSPLHF.

The rearrangement joins TRBV3-1 (or the pseudogene TRBV3-2) to TRBJ1-1; 9 nucleotides agree with TRBD1. Looked up from germline, CDR1 is LGHDT and CDR2 is YNNKEL (reference sequence). This CDR3 contains 17 residues. The V gene end was trimmed by 4 bases and the J gene end by 3 bases; junction bases not matched to a gene: 12. This CDR3 reads CASSRHSPGTGYTEAFF. In DNA form, the CDR3 reads TGTGCCAGCAGCCGTCATTCCCCCGGGACAGGGTACACTGAAGCTTTCTTT.

A single count supports this clone. The chain couples TRBV14 to TRBJ1-2, with D unresolved. The CDR3 is 14 amino acids. In germline, CDR1 is SGHDN, CDR2 FVKESK. V lost 4 bases to trimming and J lost 7 bases, with 16 bases between them. The CDR3 is CASSPVQALGGYTF. CDR3 DNA: TGTGCCAGCAGCCCGGTGCAGGCGTTAGGTGGCTACACCTTC.

Comment on this clone: The sample carries other DNA sequences with the same CDR3. The chain joins TRBV19 to TRBJ2-6; TRBD1 is a possible D gene (5 bases). The CDR3 has 15 residues. The germline V and J ends were trimmed by 3 bases and 0 bases, with 6 bases remaining between them. The germline CDR1 and CDR2 sequences are LNHDA and SQIVND (reference sequence). DNA for the CDR3: TGTGCCAGTAGTATCGACAGCTCTGGGGCCAACGTCCTGACTTTC. Encoded protein: CASSIDSSGANVLTF.

This chain connects TRBV6-6 to TRBJ2-1; D not resolved. Trimming pared 1 base from V and 2 bases from J, leaving 12 bases between. This CDR3 region has 16 residues. Germline V gives CDR1 MNHNY, CDR2 SVGAGI (reference sequence). CDR3 residues: CASSYYSLPPYNEQFF. As DNA, the CDR3 is TGTGCCAGCAGTTACTACAGTCTACCCCCCTACAATGAGCAGTTCTTC.

The V call is TRBV4-2, the J call TRBJ1-5, with D tentatively TRBD1 (5 bases). V was clipped by 0 bases and J by 6 bases, with 9 bases between them. The germline CDR1 and CDR2 sequences are LGHNA and YNFKEQ. This CDR3 spans 14 amino acids. In nucleotides, the CDR3 is TGTGCCAGCAGCCAAGATAGGGGCTCTCAGCCCCAGCATTTT. Amino acid sequence: CASSQDRGSQPQHF.

The V gene is TRBV3-1 (or the pseudogene TRBV3-2), the J gene TRBJ2-7; TRBD2 matches 10 bases. V lost 6 bases, J lost 3 bases, and 8 bases stayed unmatched. There are 15 residues in the CDR3. Germline lookup yields CDR1 LGHDT and CDR2 YNNKEL (reference sequence). CDR3 loop: CASSKGAGGRYEQYF. CDR3 bases: TGTGCCAGCAGTAAGGGAGCGGGGGGGCGCTACGAGCAGTACTTC.

The chain joins TRBV10-3 to TRBJ1-2; TRBD1 agrees at 7 bases. The germline gives CDR1 ENHRY, CDR2 SYGVKD. J gave up 8 bases and V 7 bases, and 13 bases lay outside the gene matches. The CDR3 is 14 amino acids. CDR3 coding DNA: TGTGCCATCACTCAGGACGAAGGGGGCGCAGGCTACACCTTC. As protein: CAITQDEGGAGYTF.

This chain uses TRBV6-5 with TRBJ2-5, with 12 bases aligning to TRBD2. Germline V gene lookup returns CDR1 MNHEY and CDR2 SVGAGI. CDR3 length: 16 residues. The V segment lost 0 bases and the J segment 1 base; nucleotides outside the gene matches: 0. The CDR3 DNA reads TGTGCCAGCAGTTACTCGGGACTAGCGGGCCAAGAGACCCAGTACTTC. As protein: CASSYSGLAGQETQYF.

The rearrangement links TRBV5-5 to TRBJ2-3; D remains ambiguous. The V end lost 0 bases, the J end lost 4 bases, and 9 bases lay between the germline ends. There are 14 residues in the CDR3. Germline CDR1 SGHKS, CDR2 YYEKEE (reference sequence). The DNA for the CDR3 is TGTGCCAGCAGCTTGGTAACAAGTGCAGATACGCAGTATTTT. Amino acid sequence: CASSLVTSADTQYF.

The chain links TRBV25-1 to TRBJ1-5; D unclear. In germline, CDR1 is MGHDK, CDR2 SYGVNS. The CDR3 extends over 12 amino acids. Trimming left V 6 bases short and J 2 bases short, with 5 bases between. CDR3 in amino acids: CASRGGNQPQHF. In nucleotides, the CDR3 is TGTGCCAGCAGGGGCGGCAATCAGCCCCAGCATTTT. The full variable domain, its missing parts supplied by reference TRBV25-1 and TRBJ1-5, is EADIYQTPRYLVIGTGKKITLECSQTMGHDKMYWYQQDPGMELHLIHYSYGVNSTEKGDLSSESTVSRIRTEHFPLTLESARPSHTSQYLCASRGGNQPQHFGDGTRLSIL.

This rearrangement joins TRBV7-9 to TRBJ1-6; D may be TRBD1 (5 bases). Germline V gene data show CDR1 as SEHNR and CDR2 as FQNEAQ (reference sequence). The CDR3 runs 14 residues. The ends were cut back, 2 bases at V and 9 bases at J, with 11 bases in the middle. CDR3 in DNA: TGTGCCAGCAGCTTAAAGGGGTCTGGTTCACCCCTCCACTTT. Its translation is CASSLKGSGSPLHF.

This clone occurred a few times. J is TRBJ2-3 and V is TRBV10-3, with 13 bases lining up with TRBD2. CDR3 length: 19 residues. The J segment lost 0 bases and the V segment lost 0 bases, leaving 6 bases of the junction unmatched. CDR1 is ENHRY, CDR2 SYGVKD, per germline. CDR3 residues: CAISESGTSGAPSTDTQYF. CDR3 nucleotide sequence: TGTGCCATCAGTGAGTCCGGGACTAGCGGGGCTCCTAGCACAGATACGCAGTATTTT.

The chain couples TRBV7-9 to TRBJ1-5, with D possibly being TRBD1 (6 bases). Trimming took off 7 bases at V and 7 bases at J, with 20 bases between the two ends. Germline V gene lookup returns CDR1 SEHNR and CDR2 FQNEAQ (reference sequence). The CDR3 runs to 15 residues. This CDR3 is CASTKQFGQTQPQHF. The CDR3 DNA follows: TGTGCCAGCACCAAACAATTTGGACAGACGCAGCCCCAGCATTTT. The variable domain in full, completed from reference TRBV7-9 and TRBJ1-5, reads DTGVSQNPRHKITKRGQNVTFRCDPISEHNRLYWYRQTLGQGPEFLTYFQNEAQLEKSRLLSDRFSAERPKGSFSTLEIQRTEQGDSAMYLCASTKQFGQTQPQHFGDGTRLSIL.

As to this clone: In the same sample, other DNA sequences code for this CDR3. V is TRBV19 and J is TRBJ2-2, with D perhaps matching TRBD1 (5 bases). The CDR3 is made up of 14 amino acids. V lost 4 bases and J 2 bases, leaving 8 bases between the germline ends. Looked up from germline, CDR1 is LNHDA and CDR2 is SQIVND (reference sequence). As DNA, the CDR3 is TGTGCCAGTAGTAGCAGGGTTAACACCGGGGAGCTGTTTTTT. This encodes CASSSRVNTGELFF.

This clone has more than one count but fewer than ten. The J gene is TRBJ2-7, the V gene TRBV6-2 or TRBV6-3, with TRBD1 identical over 10 bases. V dropped 4 bases and J dropped 4; count of bases not matched to a gene: 7. Germline CDR1 reads MNHEY; CDR2 reads SVGEGT. CDR3 length: 15 residues. In DNA form, the CDR3 reads TGTGCCAGCAGTTTCGACAGGGGGCGTATGTACGAGCAGTACTTC. This gives the protein CASSFDRGRMYEQYF.